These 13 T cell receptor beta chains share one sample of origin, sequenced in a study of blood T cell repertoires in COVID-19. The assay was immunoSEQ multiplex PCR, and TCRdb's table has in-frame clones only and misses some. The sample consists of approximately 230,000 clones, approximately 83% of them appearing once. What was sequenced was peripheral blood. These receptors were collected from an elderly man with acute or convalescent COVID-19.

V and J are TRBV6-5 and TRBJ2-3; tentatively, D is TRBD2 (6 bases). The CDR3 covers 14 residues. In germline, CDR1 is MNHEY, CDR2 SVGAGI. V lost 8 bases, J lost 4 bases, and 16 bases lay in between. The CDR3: CASGRPGLADTQYF. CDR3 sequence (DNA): TGTGCCAGCGGGAGGCCAGGGCTCGCAGATACGCAGTATTTT.

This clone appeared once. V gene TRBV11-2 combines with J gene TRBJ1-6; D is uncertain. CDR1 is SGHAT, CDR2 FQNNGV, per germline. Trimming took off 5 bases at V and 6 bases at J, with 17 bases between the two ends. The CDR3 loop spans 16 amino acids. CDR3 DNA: TGTGCCAGCAGCAAGACCCGGAGCCTTCTTAATTCACCCCTCCACTTT. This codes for CASSKTRSLLNSPLHF.

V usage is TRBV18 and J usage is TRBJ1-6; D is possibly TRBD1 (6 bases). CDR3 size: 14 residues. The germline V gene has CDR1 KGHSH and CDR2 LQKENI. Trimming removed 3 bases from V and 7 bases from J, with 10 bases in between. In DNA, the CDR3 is TGTGCCAGCTCACCCGGACAGACCAATTCACCCCTCCACTTT. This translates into CASSPGQTNSPLHF.

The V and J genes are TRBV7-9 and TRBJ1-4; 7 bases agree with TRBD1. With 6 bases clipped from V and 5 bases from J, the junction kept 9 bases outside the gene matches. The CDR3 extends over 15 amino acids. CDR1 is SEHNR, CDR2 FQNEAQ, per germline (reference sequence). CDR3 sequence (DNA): TGTGCCAGCAGACGCTTCCGGGACAGCAATGAAAAACTGTTTTTT. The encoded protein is CASRRFRDSNEKLFF.

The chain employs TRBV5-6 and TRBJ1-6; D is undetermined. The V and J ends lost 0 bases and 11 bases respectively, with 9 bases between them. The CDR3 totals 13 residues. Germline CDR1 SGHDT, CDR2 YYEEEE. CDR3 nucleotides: TGTGCCAGCAGCTTGGCTGACTTGACACCCCTCCACTTT. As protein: CASSLADLTPLHF. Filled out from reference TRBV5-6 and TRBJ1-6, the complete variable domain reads DAGVTQSPTHLIKTRGQQVTLRCSPKSGHDTVSWYQQALGQGPQFIFQYYEEEERQRGNFPDRFSGHQFPNYSSELNVNALLLGDSALYLCASSLADLTPLHFGNGTRLTVT.

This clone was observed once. The CDR3 nucleotides read TGTGCCAGCAGTGGGCAGGGGGAGAGCAATCAGCCCCAGCATTTT. Its protein product is CASSGQGESNQPQHF. The gene calls are TRBV2 and TRBJ1-5; 7 nucleotides line up with TRBD1. CDR3 length: 15 amino acids. Germline CDR1 and CDR2: SNHLY and FYNNEI. V lost 4 bases, J lost 1 base, and 4 bases stayed unmatched. The variable domain in full, with the rest retrieved from reference TRBV2 and TRBJ1-5, is EPEVTQTPSHQVTQMGQEVILRCVPISNHLYFYWYRQILGQKVEFLVSFYNNEISEKSEIFDDQFSVERPDGSNFTLKIRSTKLEDSAMYFCASSGQGESNQPQHFGDGTRLSIL.

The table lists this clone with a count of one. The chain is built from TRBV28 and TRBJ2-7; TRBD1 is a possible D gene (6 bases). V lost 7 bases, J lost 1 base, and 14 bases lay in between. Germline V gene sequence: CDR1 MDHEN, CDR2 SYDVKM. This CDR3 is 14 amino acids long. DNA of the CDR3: TGTGCCAGCAAAGGGGGTGGCAGTTCCTACGAGCAGTACTTC. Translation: CASKGGGSSYEQYF.

CDR3 nucleotides: TGTGCCAGCGAGGGTCAAGAGACCCAGTACTTC. Its protein product is CASEGQETQYF. V and J are TRBV7-9 and TRBJ2-5, with TRBD2 as a possible D gene (5 bases). The CDR3 totals 11 residues. Trimming left V 8 bases short and J 2 bases short, with 6 bases between. CDR1 is SEHNR and CDR2 is FQNEAQ in the germline V gene (reference sequence).

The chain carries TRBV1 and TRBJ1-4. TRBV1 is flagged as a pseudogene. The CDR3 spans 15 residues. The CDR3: CTSSQERGGNEKLFF. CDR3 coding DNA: TGCACCAGCAGCCAAGAAAGGGGGGGGAATGAAAAACTGTTTTTT.

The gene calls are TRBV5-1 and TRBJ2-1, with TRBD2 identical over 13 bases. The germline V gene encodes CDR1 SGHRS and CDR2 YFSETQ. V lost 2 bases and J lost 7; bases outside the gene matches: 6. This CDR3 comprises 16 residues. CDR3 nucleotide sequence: TGCGCCAGCAGCTTACTAGCGGGGGGGCATCCGAATGAGCAGTTCTTC. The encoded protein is CASSLLAGGHPNEQFF.

The CDR3 nucleotides are TGCAGTGCCGGGGGGGACTATGGCTACACCTTC. Its translation is CSAGGDYGYTF. V gene TRBV20-1 combines with J gene TRBJ1-2; a possible D gene is TRBD1 (5 bases). This CDR3 contains 11 residues. Germline V gene data show CDR1 as DFQATT and CDR2 as SNEGSKA (reference sequence). V was shortened by 6 bases and J by 3 bases, with 8 bases between the two germline ends.

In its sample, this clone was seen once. The CDR3 DNA reads as TGTGCCAGCAGCCGGCCAGGGGGAAACGAGCAGTACTTC. Its translation: CASSRPGGNEQYF. The chain carries TRBV5-5 and TRBJ2-7, with 7 bases lining up with TRBD1. Germline V gene sequence: CDR1 SGHKS, CDR2 YYEKEE (reference sequence). The CDR3 has 13 amino acids. Trimming took 4 bases from V and 5 from J; bases not matched to a gene: 6.

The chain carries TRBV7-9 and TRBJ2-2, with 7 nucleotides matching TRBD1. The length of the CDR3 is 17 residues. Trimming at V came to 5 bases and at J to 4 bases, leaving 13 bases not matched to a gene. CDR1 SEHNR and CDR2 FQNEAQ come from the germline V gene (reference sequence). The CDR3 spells CASSPIRRGQRTGELFF. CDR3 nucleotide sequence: TGTGCCAGCAGCCCTATTCGTAGGGGGCAACGCACCGGGGAGCTGTTTTTT.